This T cell receptor beta chain was sequenced in a study of monozygotic twins with inflammatory bowel disease. This CDR3 is built from 11 residues. Germline V lookup: CDR1 MNHEY, CDR2 SVGAGI. A note on this clonotype: Its target is not known.

Study findings and constraints: Those with IBD had lower TCRbeta diversity (inverse Simpson) than their healthy co-twins did.

One entry per CDR3 protein, without DNA, is what TCRdb gives after re-calling the 5' RACE reads. The sample includes under 350,000 distinct CDR3 sequences. The clonotype was recovered from a human donor with ulcerative colitis or Crohn's disease, or a healthy co-twin of an affected twin (not recorded which). The chain links TRBV6-5 to TRBJ2-1. Sequencing input: blood. CDR3 region: CASSAFNEQFF.